The 15 T cell receptor beta chains below come from one sample, sequenced in a study of blood T cells in healthy people across ages. A sample-barcoded 5' primer and a J-beta primer mix were used in a second PCR of about 7 to 12 cycles. Using its own MiXCR run on the 5' RACE reads, TCRdb lists one record per CDR3 protein. The sample has over 1.5 million distinct CDR3 sequences; roughly 52% are singletons. The sequencing input was blood. Source of these receptors: a woman aged 40 to 55 in good health.

V and J are TRBV4-3 and TRBJ1-2; TRBD1 matches 7 bases. Germline V CDR1 and CDR2: LGHNA, YSLEER. Trimming cost V 4 bases and J 0 bases; bases outside gene matches: 17. This CDR3 is built from 19 residues. CDR3 nucleotide sequence: TGCGCCAGCAGCCTCAAAGCCATTGGGCAGGGGGGGCCTAACTATGGCTACACCTTC. This sequence encodes CASSLKAIGQGGPNYGYTF.

This sequence joins TRBV2 and TRBJ2-1, with 13 positions matching TRBD2. CDR1 SNHLY and CDR2 FYNNEI come from the germline V gene. The ends lost 2 bases at V and 2 bases at J; junction bases unmatched: 3. The CDR3 spans 17 residues. DNA of the CDR3: TGTGCCAGCAGTGAACGACTAGCGGGGGGTGCCTACAATGAGCAGTTCTTC. Its translation is CASSERLAGGAYNEQFF.

The chain carries TRBV20-1 and TRBJ2-1, with D perhaps matching TRBD2 (6 bases). The CDR3 spans 15 residues. V was pared by 2 bases and J by 8 bases, with 19 bases between. The V gene's germline CDR1 is DFQATT and CDR2 SNEGSKA (reference sequence). This CDR3 reads CSARRLVSWGDEQFF. As DNA, the CDR3 is TGCAGTGCTAGACGACTAGTCTCCTGGGGTGATGAGCAGTTCTTC.

This chain uses TRBV19 with TRBJ2-7; D unresolved. The V gene lost 6 bases and the J gene lost 4 bases, with 16 bases spanning the gap. CDR3 size: 14 residues. From germline, CDR1 is LNHDA and CDR2 SQIVND (reference sequence). The CDR3 DNA sequence: TGTGCCAGTAGGAGGACCGACCGCCCTTACGAGCAGTACTTC. As protein: CASRRTDRPYEQYF.

This chain uses TRBV12-3 or TRBV12-4 with TRBJ1-2; D unresolved. The germline V and J ends were trimmed by 5 bases and 0 bases, with 7 bases remaining between them. CDR3 length: 13 amino acids. CDR3 sequence: CASSNRPNYGYTF. In DNA form, the CDR3 reads TGTGCCAGCAGTAATAGGCCTAACTATGGCTACACCTTC.

This sequence joins TRBV4-2 and TRBJ1-1, with TRBD1 matching 8 bases. There are 17 residues in the CDR3. V shed 4 bases, J shed 3 bases, and the junction held 13 bases outside the gene matches. Germline V gene lookup returns CDR1 LGHNA and CDR2 YNFKEQ. CDR3 coding DNA: TGTGCCAGCAGCCCCGCCCAGGGGGCGGTAGGTTACACTGAAGCTTTCTTT. Translating gives CASSPAQGAVGYTEAFF.

V usage is TRBV14 and J usage is TRBJ2-2; 7 nucleotides agree with TRBD1. The V gene's germline CDR1 is SGHDN and CDR2 FVKESK. After removal of 4 bases from V and 4 bases from J, the junction contained 18 bases not matched to a gene. The CDR3 runs to 19 residues. The CDR3 DNA reads TGTGCCAGCAGCCGACAAGTCTCGACAACAGGGGCAGGCACCGGGGAGCTGTTTTTT. Its translation is CASSRQVSTTGAGTGELFF.

This clonotype was seen a handful of times. This chain links TRBV10-3 with TRBJ2-5, with D perhaps assigned TRBD1 or TRBD2 (5 bases each). Deletions cut 5 bases from V and 2 bases from J, with 9 bases between. The CDR3 contains 13 residues. Germline CDR1 is ENHRY and CDR2 is SYGVKD. The CDR3 nucleotides read TGTGCCATCAGTTGGGACCGGCAAGAGACCCAGTACTTC. It is translated as CAISWDRQETQYF.

The rearrangement links TRBV24-1 to TRBJ2-1; 13 nucleotides align to TRBD2. CDR3 length equals 16 residues. Germline lookup yields CDR1 KGHDR and CDR2 SFDVKD. The V gene end was trimmed by 2 bases and the J gene end by 9 bases; junction bases not matched to a gene: 6. The CDR3 is CATSDSGTSGAVEQFF. CDR3 in DNA: TGTGCCACCAGTGATTCCGGGACTAGCGGGGCAGTTGAGCAGTTCTTC.

The V and J genes are TRBV7-2 and TRBJ2-7; a possible D gene is TRBD1 (6 bases). Per the germline V gene, CDR1 is SGHTA and CDR2 is FQGNSA. Trimming left V 8 bases short and J 0 bases short, with 11 bases between. This CDR3 contains 13 residues. The DNA for the CDR3 is TGTGCCAGCGCGTGGGGGCACTCCTACGAGCAGTACTTC. It translates to CASAWGHSYEQYF.

Turning to this clonotype: A much larger clone lies one base from this, so it may be a read error. The V and J genes are TRBV20-1 and TRBJ2-5; D unresolved. Trimming took 1 base from V and 2 from J, leaving 8 bases between them. The CDR3 is 13 amino acids. Germline values: CDR1 DFQATT, CDR2 SNEGSKA (reference sequence). CDR3 in DNA: TGCAGTGCTAGAGGGAATAGACAAGAGACCCAGTACTTC. Its translation is CSARGNRQETQYF.

This clonotype was seen at least ten times. The chain has TRBV6-4 and TRBJ2-1, with D perhaps matching TRBD2 (5 bases). This CDR3 is built from 14 residues. From germline, CDR1 is MRHNA and CDR2 SNTAGT. Deletions cut 2 bases from V and 12 bases from J, with 17 bases between. The CDR3 DNA follows: TGTGCCAGCAGTGACGCGTTAGACTACAATCGGCAGTTCTTC. Translated: CASSDALDYNRQFF.

This chain connects TRBV7-2 to TRBJ2-5; 7 bases agree with TRBD2. V shed 6 bases and J 5 bases; nucleotides not matched to a gene: 15. From germline, CDR1 is SGHTA and CDR2 FQGNSA. The CDR3 has 16 amino acids. CDR3 amino acids: CASSPSPGGSWETQYF. CDR3 DNA sequence: TGTGCCAGCAGTCCTTCCCCCGGGGGGAGCTGGGAGACCCAGTACTTC.

This clonotype came up a few times. V gene TRBV12-3 or TRBV12-4 combines with J gene TRBJ2-5; 8 positions agree with TRBD1. The J segment lost 3 bases and the V segment lost 6 bases, leaving 3 bases of the junction unmatched. There are 13 residues in the CDR3. In DNA form, the CDR3 reads TGTGCCAGCAGGAACAGGGGGAAAGAGACCCAGTACTTC. Translated, it gives CASRNRGKETQYF.

The genes are TRBV11-2 and TRBJ2-1; tentative D call: TRBD2 (5 bases). CDR1 is SGHAT, CDR2 FQNNGV, per germline. V gave up 5 bases and J gave up 5 bases, with 22 bases separating them. There are 17 residues in the CDR3. In nucleotides, the CDR3 is TGTGCCAGCAGCCGAACGTTTTCTACGTGGGGAGACAATGAGCAGTTCTTC. Translation gives CASSRTFSTWGDNEQFF.